This TCR beta chain was identified during a study of CD8 T cells in Susac syndrome. With random hexamers, reverse transcription was performed on about 0.5 to 1 ug of RNA. TCRdb processed the immunoSEQ multiplex PCR reads anew with MiXCR; each CDR3 protein has one entry. The repertoire has some 300,000 distinct CDR3 sequences, 70% to 90% of them found once; the top ten carry roughly 0.21%. CD8+ and CD4+ T cells from blood underwent TCR beta sequencing, which was carried out in a high-throughput format. This receptor was taken from a human donor with multiple sclerosis. The sample consisted of CD8+ T cells from PBMCs.

This CDR3 reads CASSLGLDDFNEQFF. CDR3 coding DNA: TGTGCCAGCAGCTTGGGTCTAGACGATTTCAATGAGCAGTTCTTC. The V gene is TRBV5-4, the J gene TRBJ2-1, with D uncertain. V lost 0 bases, J lost 6 bases, and 13 bases lay in between. Germline V CDR1 and CDR2: SGHNT, YYREEE (reference sequence). The CDR3 spans 15 residues.